The 21 T cell receptor beta chains below come from one sample, sequenced in a study of patients and donors after allogeneic stem cell transplantation. TCRdb itself ran the RT-PCR reads through MiXCR, one entry per CDR3 protein. Altogether over 350,000 distinct CDR3 sequences are present, 16% being singletons, with the ten largest covering less than 8%. Sequencing was performed on blood, either unsorted or a sorted T cell fraction (not recorded which). These receptors all come from a human donor who was either an allogeneic HSCT recipient or a stem cell or donor lymphocyte infusion donor (not recorded which). It is not recorded whose cells these are; they may come from a transplant donor.

The chain links TRBV6-4 to TRBJ2-2; the match to TRBD1 covers 8 bases. The V gene end was trimmed by 5 bases and the J gene end by 0 bases; junction bases not matched to a gene: 2. Germline V gives CDR1 MRHNA, CDR2 SNTAGT. This CDR3 has 15 amino acids. In nucleotides, the CDR3 is TGTGCCAGCAGTCCAGGGGGCGCGAACACCGGGGAGCTGTTTTTT. As protein: CASSPGGANTGELFF.

The chain has TRBV9 and TRBJ2-7; D possibly uses TRBD1 or TRBD2 (5 bases each). Trimming took 4 bases from V and 3 from J, leaving 20 bases between them. This CDR3 comprises 16 residues. Germline V gene lookup returns CDR1 SGDLS and CDR2 YYNGEE. CDR3 in DNA: TGTGCCAGCAGCCCGAGCCCCGGACGGGGCGGCTACGAGCAGTACTTC. Translation: CASSPSPGRGGYEQYF. Supplemented by reference TRBV9 and TRBJ2-7, the full variable domain reads DSGVTQTPKHLITATGQRVTLRCSPRSGDLSVYWYQQSLDQGLQFLIQYYNGEERAKGNILERFSAQQFPDLHSELNLSSLELGDSALYFCASSPSPGRGGYEQYFGPGTRLTVT.

V usage is TRBV10-3 and J usage is TRBJ2-3; 11 positions agree with TRBD2. Germline values: CDR1 ENHRY, CDR2 SYGVKD. This CDR3 spans 15 amino acids. V dropped 4 bases and J dropped 3; count of bases not matched to a gene: 3. The CDR3 DNA reads TGTGCCATCAGTGGTACTAGCGGGAGTACAGATACGCAGTATTTT. This translates into CAISGTSGSTDTQYF.

This clonotype was observed at least ten times. This chain connects TRBV6-6 to TRBJ1-1; no clear D. The length of the CDR3 is 13 residues. Germline loops: CDR1 MNHNY, CDR2 SVGAGI (reference sequence). V lost 7 bases to trimming and J lost 1 base, with 10 bases between them. CDR3 DNA: TGTGCCAGCAAGGAGTCGGCGAACACTGAAGCTTTCTTT. Translated, it gives CASKESANTEAFF.

This clonotype was detected only once. The chain combines TRBV7-6 with TRBJ2-3; a weak D match, TRBD2 (5 bases). Germline values: CDR1 SGHVS, CDR2 FNYEAQ. V lost 0 bases, J lost 7 bases, and 11 bases lay in between. The CDR3 contains 14 residues. CDR3 nucleotide sequence: TGTGCCAGCAGCTTAGCCCGGACTCCATATACGCAGTATTTT. Translating gives CASSLARTPYTQYF.

This chain joins TRBV5-6 and TRBJ2-1; possible D gene TRBD1, 5 bases. Trimming stripped 4 bases from V and 4 bases from J, with 18 bases between. The germline V gene has CDR1 SGHDT and CDR2 YYEEEE. The CDR3 covers 16 residues. The CDR3 loop reads CASSDDSDLFYNEQFF. DNA for the CDR3: TGTGCCAGCAGCGACGACAGTGATCTGTTTTACAATGAGCAGTTCTTC.

This clonotype occurred a few times. V is TRBV27 and J is TRBJ2-3, with D possibly being TRBD2 (5 bases). The CDR3 sequence is 14 residues long. Germline V gives CDR1 MNHEY, CDR2 SMNVEV (reference sequence). Trimming took 2 bases from V and 3 from J, leaving 9 bases between them. Here the CDR3 reads CASSLGGWTDTQYF. The CDR3 DNA reads TGTGCCAGCAGTTTAGGCGGGTGGACAGATACGCAGTATTTT.

A few counts support this clonotype. The V gene is TRBV7-9, the J gene TRBJ1-4; a weak D match, TRBD1 (5 bases). Germline V lookup: CDR1 SEHNR, CDR2 FQNEAQ (reference sequence). CDR3 length: 15 residues. V lost 7 bases to trimming and J lost 0 bases, with 12 bases between them. As DNA, the CDR3 is TGTGCCAGCACTTGGGGGAACGCAACTAATGAAAAACTGTTTTTT. Translating gives CASTWGNATNEKLFF.

The genes are TRBV11-1 and TRBJ2-3, with 11 bases that match TRBD2. V shed 5 bases and J 0 bases; nucleotides not matched to a gene: 10. The germline CDR1 and CDR2 sequences are SGHAT and FQDESV (reference sequence). This CDR3 region has 18 residues. The CDR3 loop reads CASSRATTSGISTDTQYF. The CDR3 nucleotides are TGTGCCAGCAGCCGGGCGACGACTAGCGGGATTAGCACAGATACGCAGTATTTT. The variable domain in full, with the rest retrieved from reference TRBV11-1 and TRBJ2-3, is EAEVAQSPRYKITEKSQAVAFWCDPISGHATLYWYRQILGQGPELLVQFQDESVVDDSQLPKDRFSAERLKGVDSTLKIQPAELGDSAMYLCASSRATTSGISTDTQYFGPGTRLTVL.

This clonotype was seen only a few times. The V and J genes are TRBV7-2 and TRBJ2-7; D unresolved. Trimming took off 5 bases at V and 1 base at J, with 15 bases between the two ends. The CDR3 extends over 15 amino acids. Germline CDR1 and CDR2: SGHTA and FQGNSA. CDR3 DNA: TGTGCCAGCAGCCAGAGGCCCTGGGGATCCTACGAGCAGTACTTC. Its translation is CASSQRPWGSYEQYF.

The chain recombines TRBV20-1 with TRBJ2-7; a weak D match, TRBD2 (5 bases). The CDR3 is 14 residues long. From germline, CDR1 is DFQATT and CDR2 SNEGSKA (reference sequence). V gave up 0 bases and J gave up 0 bases, with 9 bases separating them. CDR3 sequence (DNA): TGCAGTGCTAGAGAACCCGGGAACTCCTACGAGCAGTACTTC. This gives the protein CSAREPGNSYEQYF.

This clonotype was detected a few times. J is TRBJ2-7 and V is TRBV5-5; D may be TRBD2 (5 bases). The CDR3 is 15 residues long. Trimming removed 4 bases at V and 1 base at J, with 15 bases between. Germline CDR1 SGHKS, CDR2 YYEKEE (reference sequence). This CDR3 is CASSGGPSGSYEQYF. For the CDR3, the DNA is TGTGCCAGCAGCGGCGGGCCCAGTGGATCCTACGAGCAGTACTTC.

Only a few counts were recorded for this clonotype. The chain links TRBV3-1 to TRBJ2-6; a weak D match, TRBD1 (6 bases). Trimming took off 1 base at V and 2 bases at J, with 9 bases between the two ends. The CDR3 is 16 residues long. Germline V lookup: CDR1 LGHDT, CDR2 YNNKEL (reference sequence). CDR3 in amino acids: CASSQGTGPGANVLTF. The CDR3 nucleotides are TGTGCCAGCAGCCAAGGAACAGGGCCTGGGGCCAACGTCCTGACTTTC.

CDR3 nucleotides: TGTGCCAGCAGCTTGCCGGGAATGGGTGAGCAGTACTTC. It translates to CASSLPGMGEQYF. The rearrangement links TRBV13 to TRBJ2-7; TRBD2 is a possible D gene (5 bases). The V end was cut by 3 bases, the J end by 7 bases, with 13 bases between. The CDR3 is 13 amino acids. CDR1 PRHDT and CDR2 FYEKMQ come from the germline V gene (reference sequence).

The rearrangement uses TRBV7-9 and TRBJ2-1; D is undetermined. The CDR3 is 16 residues long. Germline loops: CDR1 SEHNR, CDR2 FQNEAQ (reference sequence). The V and J ends lost 0 bases and 2 bases respectively, with 11 bases between them. CDR3: CASSLAAAEPYNEQFF. Written as DNA, the CDR3 is TGTGCCAGCAGCTTAGCGGCGGCGGAGCCCTACAATGAGCAGTTCTTC.

This clonotype was seen more than once but under ten times. The rearrangement uses TRBV5-1 and TRBJ1-2; 7 nucleotides match TRBD1. The CDR3 totals 15 residues. Germline V gene lookup returns CDR1 SGHRS and CDR2 YFSETQ. V shed 1 base and J 2 bases; nucleotides not matched to a gene: 5. In DNA, the CDR3 is TGCGCCAGCAGCTTGAGCCGGGACAGCAACTATGGCTACACCTTC. Protein product: CASSLSRDSNYGYTF.

This clonotype was counted only a few times. The chain combines TRBV27 with TRBJ2-7; 10 nucleotides match TRBD1. J lost 1 base, V lost 5 bases, and 2 bases had no gene match. This CDR3 contains 14 residues. Germline V gene lookup returns CDR1 MNHEY and CDR2 SMNVEV (reference sequence). The CDR3: CASSTGQGSYEQYF. The DNA for the CDR3 is TGTGCCAGCAGTACGGGACAGGGGTCCTACGAGCAGTACTTC.

This clonotype was seen many times. This sequence joins TRBV21-1 and TRBJ2-2; the D segment call TRBD1 is taken from the table without a DNA check. TRBV21-1 is a known pseudogene. This CDR3 spans 15 amino acids. The CDR3 sequence is CASSSRDRTDRELFF. CDR3 DNA: TGTGCCAGCAGCTCGCGGGACAGAACTGACCGGGAGCTGTTTTTT.

V and J are TRBV9 and TRBJ1-2; TRBD1 matches at 7 bases. Germline trimming cut 4 bases from V and 4 bases from J; bases unmatched to any gene: 10. Germline V gives CDR1 SGDLS, CDR2 YYNGEE. CDR3 length: 15 amino acids. The CDR3 region is CASSPNIRDSYGYTF. In DNA form, the CDR3 reads TGTGCCAGCAGCCCCAACATCCGGGACAGCTATGGCTACACCTTC. The complete variable domain, with remaining parts taken from reference TRBV9 and TRBJ1-2, reads DSGVTQTPKHLITATGQRVTLRCSPRSGDLSVYWYQQSLDQGLQFLIQYYNGEERAKGNILERFSAQQFPDLHSELNLSSLELGDSALYFCASSPNIRDSYGYTFGSGTRLTVV.

This clonotype was counted between two and nine times. The V and J genes are TRBV6-1 and TRBJ2-1; the match to TRBD2 covers 10 bases. The germline V gene has CDR1 MNHNS and CDR2 SASEGT. V lost 5 bases, J lost 7 bases, and 8 bases stayed unmatched. The CDR3 sequence is 15 residues long. CDR3 amino acids: CASSTSGGAGNEQFF. CDR3 coding DNA: TGTGCCAGCAGTACAAGCGGGGGGGCCGGGAATGAGCAGTTCTTC.

This clonotype was seen a few times. J is TRBJ2-1 and V is TRBV9, with 9 bases fitting TRBD2. J lost 4 bases, V lost 4 bases, and 6 bases had no gene match. Germline values: CDR1 SGDLS, CDR2 YYNGEE. This CDR3 is 15 amino acids long. CDR3 DNA: TGTGCCAGCAGCAAGACTAGCGGATTTTACAATGAGCAGTTCTTC. Amino acid sequence: CASSKTSGFYNEQFF. Filled out from reference TRBV9 and TRBJ2-1, the complete variable domain reads DSGVTQTPKHLITATGQRVTLRCSPRSGDLSVYWYQQSLDQGLQFLIQYYNGEERAKGNILERFSAQQFPDLHSELNLSSLELGDSALYFCASSKTSGFYNEQFFGPGTRLTVL.